The rows below give T cell receptor beta chains drawn from one sample of a study of T-cell memory formation after mild COVID-19. MiXCR, applied by TCRdb to the 5' RACE reads, yields one record per CDR3 protein. The sample includes hundreds of thousands of distinct CDR3 sequences, 20% to 25% of them seen just once. Specimen: PBMCs or a T cell subset sorted from them (not recorded which). The receptor set was obtained from a man younger than 30 who had mild COVID-19 (a few samples of this study predate the infection). Cell type and time point are not known. Both conserved end residues are part of each CDR3. Each record gives: V gene, J gene, CDR3 protein.

V: TRBV5-5; J: TRBJ2-3; CDR3: CASSDDKSTDTQYF
V: TRBV29-1; J: TRBJ2-7; CDR3: CSVEGDSYEQYF
V: TRBV5-1; J: TRBJ1-2; CDR3: CASSRGQGATNYGYTF
V: TRBV11-1; J: TRBJ2-3; CDR3: CASSSGGADTQYF
V: TRBV5-4; J: TRBJ2-1; CDR3: CASSPNRNEQFF
V: TRBV9; J: TRBJ2-1; CDR3: CASSVGPSFGLHEQFF
V: TRBV7-9; J: TRBJ2-6; CDR3: CASSPPTWGLSGANVLTF
V: TRBV20-1; J: TRBJ2-5; CDR3: CSARSGEQAETQYF
V: TRBV4-3; J: TRBJ1-1; CDR3: CASSRYGNTEAFF
V: TRBV25-1; J: TRBJ2-5; CDR3: CASSEIITSAQETQYF
V: TRBV7-7; J: TRBJ1-2; CDR3: CASSLDPGYTF
V: TRBV5-1; J: TRBJ2-1; CDR3: CASCLSGGAGDEQFF
V: TRBV4-2; J: TRBJ1-5; CDR3: CASSQEDRFGNQPQHF
V: TRBV4-1; J: TRBJ2-6; CDR3: CASSQDFATLSGANVLTF
V: TRBV24-1; J: TRBJ2-3; CDR3: CATSDPGREDTQYF
V: TRBV7-9; J: TRBJ2-3; CDR3: CASSPLIGGSDTQYF
V: TRBV5-1; J: TRBJ1-1; CDR3: CASSGVLGDLNTEAFF
V: TRBV28; J: TRBJ2-6; CDR3: CASNRGSGANVLTF
V: TRBV6-2/TRBV6-3; J: TRBJ1-5; CDR3: CASSYGQGMEPQHF
V: TRBV10-3; J: TRBJ2-3; CDR3: CAISETGGTDTQYF
V: TRBV6-2/TRBV6-3; J: TRBJ1-5; CDR3: CASSPTGWSQPQHF
V: TRBV7-2; J: TRBJ2-1; CDR3: CASSPRLAGGHNEQFF
V: TRBV6-2/TRBV6-3; J: TRBJ2-3; CDR3: CASSYGGGESTDTQYF
V: TRBV5-1; J: TRBJ1-4; CDR3: CASSPGRTAFNEKLFF
V: TRBV18; J: TRBJ2-5; CDR3: CASSPLSGAEETQYF
V: TRBV7-7; J: TRBJ2-5; CDR3: CASSLSGGLQETQYF
V: TRBV9; J: TRBJ2-2; CDR3: CASSGGLFAGELFF
V: TRBV10-1; J: TRBJ2-3; CDR3: CASSVGLAGADTQYF